Listed below are T cell receptor beta chains from one sample, sequenced in a study of response to subunit inactivated influenza vaccine. TCRdb fed the RT-PCR reads into MiXCR, producing one record per CDR3 protein. Found here are 400,000 to 650,000 distinct CDR3 sequences, approximately 7.7% of them singletons; the top ten hold about an eighth. The starting material was PBMCs from blood, obtained less than 30 months after vaccination. These receptor sequences come from a man in his fifties or sixties who received an inactivated influenza vaccine. Both conserved end residues are part of each CDR3. The order of the fields is clone size, V gene, CDR3 protein. Some rows have no size entry. The others give once, few or many, or a class for an expanded clone.

size: few
V: TRBV20-1
CDR3: CSDPRTGGDEQYF

size: few
V: TRBV12-3/TRBV12-4
CDR3: CASRDRRYNEQFF

size: few
V: TRBV4-2
CDR3: CASSQGRASYNEQFF

size: few
V: TRBV7-8
CDR3: CASSLASSGAPSSYNEQFF

size: NA
V: TRBV4-1
CDR3: CASSQPGLANYNEQFF

size: NA
V: TRBV9
CDR3: CASSVATGGFTEAFF

size: few
V: TRBV7-8
CDR3: CASSLDQGDNSPLHF

size: NA
V: TRBV7-2
CDR3: CASGRDRGNEQFF

size: few
V: TRBV5-1
CDR3: CASSRDAAGTGELFF

size: few
V: TRBV12-3/TRBV12-4
CDR3: CASSQNDRAGETQYF

size: few
V: TRBV28
CDR3: CASSLYRGHVFF

size: NA
V: TRBV6-1
CDR3: CASRPGTVHTGELFF

size: many
V: TRBV7-9
CDR3: CASSLGGAAQETQYF

size: few
V: TRBV9
CDR3: CASSKGTANTGELFF

size: many
V: TRBV6-2/TRBV6-3
CDR3: CASSRTDQETQYF

size: many
V: TRBV20-1
CDR3: CSARSRDSQETQYF

size: many
V: TRBV13
CDR3: CASSLGVWTEAFF

size: many
V: TRBV5-4
CDR3: CASRRGTSGSSYNEQFF

size: few
V: TRBV7-2
CDR3: CASSLLGGSKSYNEQFF

size: many
V: TRBV20-1
CDR3: CSAPPGLAGTNYNEQFF

size: few
V: TRBV4-1
CDR3: CASSQPPGGNSGNTIYF

size: many
V: TRBV5-1
CDR3: CASSLRGSSYNSPLHF

size: few
V: TRBV29-1
CDR3: CSATSGVNTEAFF

size: many
V: TRBV3-1
CDR3: CASSQPGRGHAYGYTF

size: few
V: TRBV4-2
CDR3: CASSQEYGSSREQYF

size: NA
V: TRBV6-2/TRBV6-3
CDR3: CASSQTSGQYF

size: NA
V: TRBV5-4
CDR3: CASSWDPLGEQYF

size: few
V: TRBV20-1
CDR3: CSAVHTGLGSNEQFF

size: many
V: TRBV5-1
CDR3: CASSSGGGRASNYGYTF

size: NA
V: TRBV5-1
CDR3: CASSLGQTGGGYTF

size: NA
V: TRBV3-1
CDR3: CASSPHSQGPNVLTF

size: NA
V: TRBV5-5
CDR3: CASSLSGAWNSPLHF

size: NA
V: TRBV5-1
CDR3: CASSPIGRMNTEAFF

size: few
V: TRBV2
CDR3: CASMDGETQYF

size: many
V: TRBV6-2/TRBV6-3
CDR3: CASSSWESQHF

size: many
V: TRBV7-2
CDR3: CASSLAGAYGYTF

size: many
V: TRBV20-1
CDR3: CSARPDRGHQPQHF

size: NA
V: TRBV10-3
CDR3: CAISGSVDRGWSYGYTF

size: NA
V: TRBV11-1
CDR3: CASSLDRESPLHF

size: NA
V: TRBV20-1
CDR3: CSVGLDGGAEAFF

size: NA
V: TRBV20-1
CDR3: CSAGTAGVATNEKLFF

size: NA
V: TRBV19
CDR3: CASSKGQGRSYEQYF

size: few
V: TRBV6-5
CDR3: CASSSTGQGGGKLFF

size: few
V: TRBV20-1
CDR3: CSVQGTNTEAFF

size: few
V: TRBV4-3
CDR3: CASSQAPANTGELFF

size: NA
V: TRBV7-9
CDR3: CASSKLAGAIGEQYF

size: NA
V: TRBV20-1
CDR3: CSARDGDRILTGANVLTF

size: many
V: TRBV6-1
CDR3: CASSEGVVGTEAFF

size: NA
V: TRBV20-1
CDR3: CSATRGRVAEQFF

size: few
V: TRBV4-1
CDR3: CASSPNFAGFNQPQHF

size: few
V: TRBV28
CDR3: CASSPHGGPWGYGYTF

size: many
V: TRBV20-1
CDR3: CSARVREANQFF

size: NA
V: TRBV11-2
CDR3: CASSLGLASLSSKYNEQFF

size: many
V: TRBV5-1
CDR3: CASRIGENTGELFF

size: NA
V: TRBV7-8
CDR3: CASSIGTGRKKLAKNIQYF